This T cell receptor (beta chain) was captured in a study of T cell responses to AZD1222 COVID-19 vaccine (dated by TCRdb to the early 2020s). About the study as a whole: AZD1222 recipients whose second dose came at about 4 weeks and those whose second dose came at about 12 weeks were combined into one group, since spike-specific TCR depth and breadth did not differ between the two schedules. TCR sequencing covered some 250 trial participants: nearly 210 given two doses of AZD1222 and 26 given two doses of MenACWY control vaccine. Trial participants were enrolled by age into subgroups of 18-55, 56-69 and 70-plus years, and around 150, 28 and 57 TCR-sequenced participants, respectively, were included in these subgroups.

Per the publication, the time point label means: baseline before first vaccination. Vaccinee samples were obtained from the UK trials COV001 and COV002, which included a single-blind randomized controlled phase 2/3 trial of AZD1222 (ChAdOx1 nCoV-19) in healthy adults. For TCRbeta chain sequencing, PBMC samples were collected from trial participants at day 0 and at day 28 after the second dose. The CDR3 regions of human TCRbeta chains were analyzed by immunosequencing. Per the source publication's procedure: Repertoire TCRs were matched against a reference library of SARS-CoV-2-specific TCRs generated with the MIRA antigen-specificity platform. Breadth meant the fraction of unique TCRs that were SARS-CoV-2-associated, whereas depth meant the fraction of total T cells that were SARS-CoV-2-associated. Using the MIRA data, each spike-specific TCR was assigned both to the spike region to which the TCR was reactive and to a CD4 or CD8 class. Log10-transformed breadth and depth values were compared by one-way ANOVA with Sidak's multiple comparisons tests. The table was pulled from immuneACCESS by TCRdb, which kept in-frame rearrangements only. Such tables lose some clones; where checked, under half of the loss comes from unresolved V genes, and the rest has no known cause. V and J calls and clone size are copied from that table; D and trimming were computed from the DNA. This sample gives approximately 120,000 clones in total; more than 80% of them show up just once. 4.2% of the sample lies in the top ten.

What the authors observed across the whole study: Most participants were white British and females outnumbered males, and the authors suggested that clonal diversity may have been underestimated. A significant rise in spike-specific TCR breadth and depth was observed after two AZD1222 doses relative to day 0 and relative to MenACWY recipients. The whole spike protein was spanned by vaccine-associated CD4 TCRs, and dominant responses were seen in regions 160-218 and 743-854. Nearly half of unique spike-specific TCRs reportedly recognized epitopes outside regions mutated in the B.1.351 and B.1.1.7 variants. Conclusions about previously exposed vaccinees were limited because only 5 or 6 AZD1222 recipients were SARS-CoV-2 seropositive at baseline. Because no day 14 peak-response samples were available, the repertoires could be characterized only after the peak T cell response. In the small 56-69-year group, the increase in depth fell short of significance, most likely because of low power.

In the case of this clone: Its antigen target is currently unknown. No much larger clone exists at a distance of one base, and base qualities are not known.

Taken from the germline V gene (reference sequence), the CDR1 and CDR2 loops are MNHEY and SMNVEV. Including the terminal cysteine and phenylalanine, the CDR3 comprises 13 residues. The CDR3 DNA has 39 bases and is translated from base 1. V sheds 6 bases and J sheds 7 bases, leaving 15 bases between their ends. The starting material was peripheral blood, obtained on day 0 of AZD1222 vaccination. The chain uses TRBV27 and TRBJ1-2, with no confident D gene call. The origin of this receptor is an adult in good health. The CDR3 here reads CASRSPGSGGYTF. The DNA reads as follows: TGTGCCAGCAGATCCCCAGGTTCGGGTGGCTACACCTTC.